The T cell receptor (beta chain) described here comes from a study of T cell responses to AZD1222 COVID-19 vaccine. The wider study: Second doses that came at about 4 or about 12 weeks were put together. Regarding the study as a whole: Without day 14 samples, only post-peak T cell repertoires were studied. A mostly white British donor set with more females was recruited, and clonal diversity was possibly underestimated.

Germline values: CDR1 SEHNR, CDR2 FQNEAQ (reference sequence). V shed 1 base and J 4 bases; nucleotides not matched to a gene: 4. This CDR3 has 15 amino acids. Of note for this clone: Antigen: not known.

Method: immunoSEQ multiplex PCR; TCRdb's copy keeps in-frame clones and lacks some. The data hold 75,000 to 95,000 clones, with approximately 81% observed a single time. This clonotype was obtained from an adult in good health. The chain links TRBV7-9 to TRBJ1-1; 9 bases agree with TRBD1. Source: peripheral blood, taken on day 0 of AZD1222 vaccination. The DNA of the CDR3 is TGTGCCAGCAGCTTAGGACAGGGGGGAAGCACTGAAGCTTTCTTT. Translation gives CASSLGQGGSTEAFF. Drawing the rest from reference TRBV7-9 and TRBJ1-1, the complete variable domain is DTGVSQNPRHKITKRGQNVTFRCDPISEHNRLYWYRQTLGQGPEFLTYFQNEAQLEKSRLLSDRFSAERPKGSFSTLEIQRTEQGDSAMYLCASSLGQGGSTEAFFGQGTRLTVV.